This T cell receptor beta chain derives from a study of blood T cell dynamics during melanoma immunotherapy (dated by TCRdb to 2018 to 2021). Some background on the complete study: The patients had metastatic melanoma and were given first-line pembrolizumab or nivolumab plus ipilimumab as standard of care in the United Kingdom. To find early correlates of response, peripheral T cell receptor repertoires were profiled in metastatic melanoma patients before and after one cycle of checkpoint inhibitor therapy. Consecutive patients formed a training cohort, and a further independent group of patients from the same centre was pooled into an external validation set.

Broad study findings and their caveats: A bifurcated reorganization of the PBMC repertoire at W3, with increased clonality or increased diversity, was observed in patients who later achieved disease control, unlike in progressors. The relatively small sample size was acknowledged as a potential limitation on generalization of the results. Whether the T cell clones behind the repertoire changes were melanoma-specific or instead reflected general immune activation was something the study could not determine.

To note about this clone: It lacks a known antigen. No clone much larger than this one lies a single base away; base qualities are absent.

The CDR3 starts with the cysteine, ends with the phenylalanine, and has 17 residues. Only the CDR3 part of the read is kept: 51 bases, read in frame from the first base. CDR1 and CDR2, looked up from the germline V gene (reference sequence), are MNHEY and SMNVEV. Between the V and J ends, shortened by 8 bases and 7 bases respectively, the junction contains 26 bases. Every bulk PBMC sample had a fixed 350 ng of DNA loaded. The immunoSEQ TCRb Assay kit was used according to manufacturer instructions to amplify TCR beta CDR3 sequences from genomic DNA. The KAPA Library Quantification Kit for Illumina platforms was used to quantify the pooled libraries by qPCR. Sequencing of the pooled libraries was done on an Illumina NextSeq 500, with clustering at roughly 0.55-1.2 pM. The authors' pipeline ran thus. TCR data were analyzed with immunoSEQ ANALYZER and the R LymphoSeq package. A rearrangement efficiency score was calculated as productive divided by the sum of productive and non-productive CDR3 sequences. Clonality was assessed using the Gini coefficient and diversity using the Renyi index at alpha=1, with pairwise comparisons between timepoints within each patient. In LymphoSeq, clonal relatedness was computed using an edit distance of 3, and repertoire similarity was computed using the Bhattacharyya coefficient. Linear discriminant analysis on week-3 changes in clonality and diversity was built with the R MASS and caret packages to classify response. This is the immuneACCESS table as TCRdb keeps it, with only in-frame sequences that have V and J called. A part of the clones is gone; compared with another copy, unresolved V genes explain less than half, and the rest is unexplained. D and trimming were read from the DNA, whereas the V and J calls and clone size are those reported in that table. The sample table lists roughly 14,000 clones, around 88% of them with a count of one. Less than 9.5% of the sample comes from the top ten.

The sample's time point, from its label and the paper: week 3, after first cycle of checkpoint inhibitor. Blood samples were collected before treatment (T0) and at week 3 (W3), after the first cycle of checkpoint blockade. Except for a couple of patients with rapid clinical progression, response was assessed 12 weeks after the first infusion by RECIST 1.1; disease control meant complete response, partial response or stable disease. Any patient who had received prior systemic cancer treatment, was on concomitant immunosuppressant therapy or had synchronous other active malignancies was excluded. TCR beta was sequenced in both bulk PBMC and plasma cell-free DNA in order to track circulating cells as well as T cell turnover. Lymphoprep and SepMate tubes were used to isolate PBMC from blood, and red cell lysis was then performed. QIAamp DNA Blood Mini kits were used to extract DNA from PBMC and sorted T cell subsets.

This clonotype was obtained from a human donor with melanoma. The rearranged chain carries TRBV27 and TRBJ2-2; possibly the D gene is TRBD2, per 5 matching bases. Sequencing was performed on blood, taken from a patient treated with checkpoint blockade. In nucleotides, the sequence is TGTGCCAGCGCAACGTCCCGGGGTGTGGATAGGATCGGGGAGCTGTTTTTT. It encodes CASATSRGVDRIGELFF.